These T cell receptor beta chains were read from a single sample in a study of patients and donors after allogeneic stem cell transplantation. Via MiXCR, TCRdb re-called the RT-PCR reads, giving one row per CDR3 protein. This sample yields about 230,000 distinct CDR3 sequences, of which 14% are seen a single time; 11% belongs to the top ten. Sequenced: blood, either unsorted or a sorted T cell fraction (not recorded which). These TCRs come from a human donor who was either an allogeneic HSCT recipient or a stem cell or donor lymphocyte infusion donor (not recorded which). It is not recorded whose cells these are; they may come from a transplant donor. The CDR3 runs from the conserved cysteine through the conserved F or W. Fields, in order: V gene, clone size, D gene, J gene, CDR3 DNA, CDR3 protein. D genes are given only for firm matches. The listing skips clone size in some rows; elsewhere it reads once, few, many or a size class.

>TRBV24-1|many|.|TRBJ2-2
TGTGCCACCAGTAGGGGTTTCTTTCAGTCGAACACCGGGGAGCTGTTTTTT
CATSRGFFQSNTGELFF
>TRBV20-1|many|TRBD2|TRBJ2-2
TGCAGTGTCGCCGGACTAGCGGGGGATGGCGGGGAGCTGTTTTTT
CSVAGLAGDGGELFF
>TRBV4-2|many|TRBD1|TRBJ1-1
TGTGCCAGCAGCCAAGAGACGCAGGGGGCCTCTGAAGCTTTCTTT
CASSQETQGASEAFF
>TRBV28|.|.|TRBJ2-7
TGTGCCAGCAGCACAGGGCGTTGGGAGCAGTACTTC
CASSTGRWEQYF
>TRBV10-3|few|.|TRBJ1-2
TGTGCCAGTTTTGGGGACACTAACTATGGCTACACCTTC
CASFGDTNYGYTF
>TRBV5-5|.|TRBD1|TRBJ1-2
TGTGCCAGCAGCTTGAACAGGGGGGTGGCTGACTATGGCTACACCTTC
CASSLNRGVADYGYTF
>TRBV7-2|few|.|TRBJ2-3
TGTGCCAGCAGCTTAGGGGAGCGGTTCACAGATACGCAGTATTTT
CASSLGERFTDTQYF
>TRBV5-1|few|.|TRBJ2-3
TGCGCCAGCAGGGGGGGGGCTAGCAGAGCTAGCACAGATACGCAGTATTTT
CASRGGASRASTDTQYF
>TRBV6-1|.|.|TRBJ2-6
TGTGCCAGCAGCCGGAACTCTGGGGCCAACGTCCTGACTTTC
CASSRNSGANVLTF
>TRBV5-6|many|.|TRBJ2-1
TGTGCCAGCAGCTTGATTGGCGATGAGCAGTTCTTC
CASSLIGDEQFF
>TRBV6-2/TRBV6-3|.|.|TRBJ1-5
TGTGCCAGCAGCTTCGGAGGGGTGGATCAGCCCCAGCATTTT
CASSFGGVDQPQHF
>TRBV12-3/TRBV12-4|.|TRBD2|TRBJ2-1
TGTGCCAGCAGGATAGCGGGGGGGGCCAACAATGAGCAGTTCTTC
CASRIAGGANNEQFF
>TRBV7-3|few|.|TRBJ2-3
TGTGCCAGCAGTCGGGGACTCACAGGCGATACGCAGTATTTT
CASSRGLTGDTQYF
>TRBV7-8|many|.|TRBJ2-7
TGTGCCAGCAGCTTAGCGGGTGCAGGGCCCTACGAGCAGTACTTC
CASSLAGAGPYEQYF
>TRBV18|many|.|TRBJ1-4
TGTGCCAGCTCACCAAATCCCCGGGAAGTAGGTGAAAAACTGTTTTTT
CASSPNPREVGEKLFF
>TRBV5-1|few|.|TRBJ1-2
TGCGCCAGCAGCTTCGGGCCTCCCGGAGGCTACACCTTC
CASSFGPPGGYTF
>TRBV6-2/TRBV6-3|.|.|TRBJ1-6
TGTGCCAGCAGAAATCCGGGCCTCGGAAAGGGTAATTCACCCCTCCACTTT
CASRNPGLGKGNSPLHF
>TRBV5-4|.|TRBD1|TRBJ1-1
TGTGCCAGCAGTTATCCGGACAGGGGGGGTACTGAAGCTTTCTTT
CASSYPDRGGTEAFF
>TRBV2|few|.|TRBJ1-5
TGTGCCAGCTCCAGCACCTCTTTCAATCAGCCCCAGCATTTT
CASSSTSFNQPQHF
>TRBV20-1|.|TRBD2|TRBJ2-3
TGCAGTGCTAGCGGGAGGGCCTTGTTCACAGATACGCAGTATTTT
CSASGRALFTDTQYF
>TRBV5-1|.|.|TRBJ1-1
TGCGCCAGTAAATACCGGGACGGAGAAGCTTTCTTT
CASKYRDGEAFF
>TRBV3-1|.|.|TRBJ1-2
TGTGCCGACTACTATGGCTACACCTTC
CADYYGYTF
>TRBV5-1|.|TRBD1|TRBJ2-1
TGCGCCAGCAGCTTGCCCGGGACAGGGGGAAATGAGCAGTTCTTC
CASSLPGTGGNEQFF
>TRBV5-1|.|.|TRBJ2-1
TGCGCCAGCAGCTCGACAGTTAACAATGAGCAGTTCTTC
CASSSTVNNEQFF
>TRBV2|.|TRBD2|TRBJ2-5
TGTGCCAGCGAGGCGGCAGTCGGGGGGGACCAGTACTTC
CASEAAVGGDQYF
>TRBV7-2|many|TRBD1|TRBJ2-2
TGTGCCAGCAGCCCTAGGGCAGGGGGGAACACCGGGGAGCTGTTTTTT
CASSPRAGGNTGELFF
>TRBV6-1|.|TRBD1|TRBJ2-3
TGTGCCAGCAGTGAAGAAGGACTTTCGACAGGGCCTCTCACAGATACGCAGTATTTT
CASSEEGLSTGPLTDTQYF
>TRBV5-4|.|.|TRBJ1-4
TGTGCCAGCACCTGGGGGGCAACTAATGAAAAACTGTTTTTT
CASTWGATNEKLFF
>TRBV30|few|.|TRBJ2-1
TGTGCCATCTCGCTGGGGGTCCCAAATGAGCAGTTCTTC
CAISLGVPNEQFF
>TRBV6-2/TRBV6-3|many|.|TRBJ1-2
TGTGCCAGCAGTAACCAGATGTGGGAAAGAAGCTATGGCTACACCTTC
CASSNQMWERSYGYTF
>TRBV20-1|.|.|TRBJ2-3
TGCAGTGCTAGAGTGAACAGTTATGCTAGGGATACGCAGTATTTT
CSARVNSYARDTQYF
>TRBV5-1|few|TRBD2|TRBJ2-5
TGCGCCAGCAGCACCTCGGGACTAGCGGGAGGGGAGACCCAGTACTTC
CASSTSGLAGGETQYF
>TRBV20-1|many|TRBD2|TRBJ2-5
TGCAGTGCTCACTCCGAGGGACTAGCGGGTCGTGAGACCCAGTACTTC
CSAHSEGLAGRETQYF
>TRBV15|.|TRBD1|TRBJ2-7
TGTGCCACCAGCAGAGATCTCGGCGGACAGGGGGACGAGCAGTACTTC
CATSRDLGGQGDEQYF
>TRBV6-1|many|.|TRBJ2-3
TGTGCCAGCAGTGCCGACGACGGACGCACAGATACGCAGTATTTT
CASSADDGRTDTQYF
>TRBV20-1|.|.|TRBJ1-1
TGCAGTGCTCTTCCACCGAACACTGAAGCTTTCTTT
CSALPPNTEAFF
>TRBV29-1|many|TRBD2|TRBJ2-1
TGCAGCGTTGATCCCGCGGGAGTAAACGGGGAGCAGTTCTTC
CSVDPAGVNGEQFF
>TRBV10-3|many|.|TRBJ1-1
TGTGCCATCAGGGGACATCAGAACACTGAAGCTTTCTTT
CAIRGHQNTEAFF
>TRBV20-1|.|TRBD2|TRBJ2-1
TGCAGTGCTCCTGGTACTAGCGGGAATATTGGCAATGAGCAGTTCTTC
CSAPGTSGNIGNEQFF
>TRBV27|.|.|TRBJ2-7
TGTGCCAGCAGTTTCCGGGCAGGGGCGGGGGAGCAGTACTTC
CASSFRAGAGEQYF
>TRBV7-2|.|.|TRBJ2-1
TGTGCCAGCAGCTTAGCGCAAGGGGGACAATACAGTGAGCAGTTCTTC
CASSLAQGGQYSEQFF
>TRBV4-2|.|.|TRBJ1-6
TGTGCCAGCAGCCAAGGGGCGGGGGCGCGGAATTCACCCCTCCACTTT
CASSQGAGARNSPLHF
>TRBV11-2|.|TRBD2|TRBJ2-7
TGTGCCAGCAGCTTGCTAGCGGGGAGCCTATACGAGCAGTACTTC
CASSLLAGSLYEQYF
>TRBV5-1|.|.|TRBJ1-1
TGCGCCAGCAGGGTGACAGCCCAACAGAACACTGAAGCTTTCTTT
CASRVTAQQNTEAFF
>TRBV6-5|.|.|TRBJ2-3
TGTGCCAGCAGTTATCAGGGTTCTAGCACAGATATGCAGTATTTT
CASSYQGSSTDMQYF
>TRBV7-9|few|TRBD2|TRBJ2-1
TGTGCCAGCAGCCCACCCGGGACTAGCGGGGGCAATGAGCAGTTCTTC
CASSPPGTSGGNEQFF
>TRBV5-1|few|.|TRBJ1-4
TGCGCCAGCAGCTTGGGCGGCAGGGTCGGCTCTAATGAAAAACTGTTTTTT
CASSLGGRVGSNEKLFF
>TRBV2|.|.|TRBJ2-7
TGTGCCAGCAGTGCGGGACTGTTGGAGGGCGAGCAGTACTTC
CASSAGLLEGEQYF
>TRBV13|many|.|TRBJ2-1
TGTGCCAGCAGCCGGAACAGGGTAGGGTCCTACAATGAGCAGTTCTTC
CASSRNRVGSYNEQFF
>TRBV7-9|many|.|TRBJ1-1
TGTGCCAGCAGCTTAAAGGGCAGGGTCGGCACTGAAGCTTTCTTT
CASSLKGRVGTEAFF
>TRBV7-2|.|.|TRBJ2-5
TGTGCCAGCAGCAGCGACAGGCAAGAGACCCAGTACTTC
CASSSDRQETQYF
>TRBV29-1|many|.|TRBJ2-1
TGCAGCGTAGGGCACACCCACAATGAGCAGTTCTTC
CSVGHTHNEQFF
>TRBV5-1|many|.|TRBJ1-5
TGCGCCAGCAGCTTGGCTCGGGATCAGCCCCAGCATTTT
CASSLARDQPQHF
>TRBV20-1|.|.|TRBJ1-6
TGCAGTGCCTATCAAGGGACGGGGAATTCACCCCTCCACTTT
CSAYQGTGNSPLHF